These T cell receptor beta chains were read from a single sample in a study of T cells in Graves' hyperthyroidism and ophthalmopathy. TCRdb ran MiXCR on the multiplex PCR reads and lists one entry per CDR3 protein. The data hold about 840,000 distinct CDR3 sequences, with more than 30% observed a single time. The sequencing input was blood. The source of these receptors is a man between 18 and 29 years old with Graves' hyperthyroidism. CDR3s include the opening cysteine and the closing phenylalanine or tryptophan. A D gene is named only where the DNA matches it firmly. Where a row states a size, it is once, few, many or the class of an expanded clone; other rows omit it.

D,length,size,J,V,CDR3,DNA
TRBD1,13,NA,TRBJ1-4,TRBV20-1,CSAGRQGDEKLFF,TGCAGTGCTGGGAGACAGGGGGACGAAAAACTGTTTTTT
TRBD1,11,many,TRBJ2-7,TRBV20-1,CSAQGVHEQYF,TGCAGTGCGCAGGGGGTCCACGAGCAGTACTTC
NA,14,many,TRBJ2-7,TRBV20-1,CSAREEGGTYEQYF,TGCAGTGCTAGAGAGGAAGGCGGGACCTACGAGCAGTACTTC
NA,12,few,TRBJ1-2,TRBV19,CASTPSRYGYTF,TGTGCCAGTACTCCCAGCCGCTATGGCTACACCTTC
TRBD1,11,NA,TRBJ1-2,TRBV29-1,CSVGGGPGYTF,TGCAGCGTTGGAGGGGGCCCTGGGTACACCTTC
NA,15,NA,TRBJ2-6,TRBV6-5,CASSYSLSGANVLTF,TGTGCCAGCAGTTACTCGTTATCTGGGGCCAACGTCCTGACTTTC
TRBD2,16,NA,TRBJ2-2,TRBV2,CASTLRGLAHTGELFF,TGTGCCAGCACCCTAAGGGGACTAGCGCACACCGGGGAGCTGTTTTTT
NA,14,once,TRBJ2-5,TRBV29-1,CSVEDGGVGETQYF,TGCAGCGTTGAAGACGGAGGGGTGGGAGAGACCCAGTACTTC
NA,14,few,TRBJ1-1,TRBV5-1,CASSWGTANTEAFF,TGCGCCAGCAGCTGGGGGACGGCGAACACTGAAGCTTTCTTT
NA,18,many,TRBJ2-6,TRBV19,CASSIEQAPNSGANVLTF,TGTGCCAGTAGTATAGAACAGGCTCCCAACTCTGGGGCCAACGTCCTGACTTTC
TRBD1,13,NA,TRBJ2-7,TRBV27,CAIRDRHSYEQYF,TGTGCCATCCGGGACAGGCACTCCTACGAGCAGTACTTC
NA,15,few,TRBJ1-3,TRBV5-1,CASSLEQTGGNTIYF,TGCGCCAGCAGCTTGGAGCAAACCGGAGGAAACACCATATATTTT